The clone carrying this T cell receptor beta chain was seen once. Sequencing was performed with immunoSEQ multiplex PCR; in TCRdb, only in-frame clones are kept and a portion is missing. The sample contains about 64,000 clones, roughly 89% of which appear only once. The data were obtained in a study of T cell changes during pregnancy in multiple sclerosis. Trimming took off 1 base at V and 1 base at J, with 10 bases between the two ends. CDR1 LGHNA and CDR2 YNFKEQ come from the germline V gene. The CDR3 totals 15 residues. The TCR was taken from a female donor with multiple sclerosis, enrolled in a pregnancy study. The chain recombines TRBV4-2 with TRBJ2-5; D unclear. Sequences were derived from peripheral blood, sampled in the second trimester of pregnancy. The CDR3 region has the DNA TGTGCCAGCAGCCAAGGTCTATTCGGCCAAGAGACCCAGTACTTC. Translation gives CASSQGLFGQETQYF.